The T cell receptor beta chain under discussion was sequenced for a study of CD8+ T cells in alopecia areata. The overall study: Percentage of affected scalp area was the basis on which treated patients' severity was scored.

This sample's treatment: oral pan-JAK inhibitor, 5-10 mg twice daily. cDNA prepared by RNA extraction and subsequent reverse transcription served as the template for sequencing. The data were produced by immunoSEQ multiplex PCR, yet TCRdb's version contains in-frame clones alone and is incomplete. The profile shows approximately 200,000 clones, 45% to 65% of them singletons. This clone was observed a few times. What it binds is not known. Study-level findings and limits: With one nonresponder, baseline CD8+ expansion's link to response remains uncertain.

The sample here was CD4+ T cells sorted from blood, taken at week 4, from a patient treated with tofacitinib. The TCR originated in a human donor with alopecia areata.

CDR3 protein: CSAEDLGQGNRETQYF. CDR3 DNA: TGCAGCGCGGAAGACCTGGGACAGGGGAATCGGGAGACCCAGTACTTC. The gene calls are TRBV29-1 and TRBJ2-5; 10 bases line up with TRBD1. J was trimmed by 5 bases and V by 7 bases; bases with no gene match: 16. This CDR3 has 16 residues. Per germline, CDR1 SQVTM and CDR2 ANQGSEA.